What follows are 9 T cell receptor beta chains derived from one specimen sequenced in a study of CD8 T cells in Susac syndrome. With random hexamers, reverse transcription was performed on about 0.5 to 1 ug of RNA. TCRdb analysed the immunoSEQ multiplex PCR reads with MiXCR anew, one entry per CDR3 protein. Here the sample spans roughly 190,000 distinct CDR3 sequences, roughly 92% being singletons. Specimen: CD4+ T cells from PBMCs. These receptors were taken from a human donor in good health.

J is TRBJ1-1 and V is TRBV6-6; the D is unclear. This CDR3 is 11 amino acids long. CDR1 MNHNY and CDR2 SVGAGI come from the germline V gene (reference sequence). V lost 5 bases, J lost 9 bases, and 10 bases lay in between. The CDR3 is CASSPEMQAFF. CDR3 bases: TGTGCCAGCAGTCCCGAGATGCAAGCTTTCTTT.

CDR3 in amino acids: CASSHRLAGGPPDTQYF. CDR3 coding DNA: TGTGCCAGCAGCCACCGATTAGCGGGGGGCCCACCAGATACGCAGTATTTT. The chain combines TRBV3-1 with TRBJ2-3, with TRBD2 identical over 10 bases. V lost 3 bases and J lost 4; bases outside the gene matches: 10. Germline values: CDR1 LGHDT, CDR2 YNNKEL (reference sequence). The CDR3 spans 17 residues.

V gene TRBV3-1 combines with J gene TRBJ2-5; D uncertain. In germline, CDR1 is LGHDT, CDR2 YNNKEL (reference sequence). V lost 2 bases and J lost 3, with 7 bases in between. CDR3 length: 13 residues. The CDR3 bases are TGTGCCAGCAGCCAACCCGACAAAGAGACCCAGTACTTC. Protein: CASSQPDKETQYF.

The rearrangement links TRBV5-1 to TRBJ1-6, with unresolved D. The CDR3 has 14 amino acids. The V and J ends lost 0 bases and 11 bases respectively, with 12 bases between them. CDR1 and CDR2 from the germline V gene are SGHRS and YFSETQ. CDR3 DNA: TGCGCCAGCAGCTTGGGGGATACAGTCGCACCCCTCCACTTT. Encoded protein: CASSLGDTVAPLHF. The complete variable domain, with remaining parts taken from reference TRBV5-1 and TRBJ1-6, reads KAGVTQTPRYLIKTRGQQVTLSCSPISGHRSVSWYQQTPGQGLQFLFEYFSETQRNKGNFPGRFSGRQFSNSRSEMNVSTLELGDSALYLCASSLGDTVAPLHFGNGTRLTVT.

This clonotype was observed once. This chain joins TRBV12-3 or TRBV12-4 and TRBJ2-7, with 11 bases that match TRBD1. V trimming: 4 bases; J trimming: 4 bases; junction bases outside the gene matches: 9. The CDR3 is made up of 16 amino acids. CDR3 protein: CASSSTGTGGRYEQYF. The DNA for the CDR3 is TGTGCCAGCAGTTCGACCGGGACAGGGGGGCGTTACGAGCAGTACTTC.

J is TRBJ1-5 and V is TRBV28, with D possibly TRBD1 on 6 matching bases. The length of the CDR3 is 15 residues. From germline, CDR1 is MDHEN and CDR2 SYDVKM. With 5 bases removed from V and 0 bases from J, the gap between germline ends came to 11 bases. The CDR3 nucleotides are TGTGCCAGCAGTCCCGGACAGCATAGCAATCAGCCCCAGCATTTT. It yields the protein CASSPGQHSNQPQHF. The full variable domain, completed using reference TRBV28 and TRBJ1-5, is DVKVTQSSRYLVKRTGEKVFLECVQDMDHENMFWYRQDPGLGLRLIYFSYDVKMKEKGDIPEGYSVSREKKERFSLILESASTNQTSMYLCASSPGQHSNQPQHFGDGTRLSIL.

The CDR3 loop is CASSDDGGGRTDTQYF. CDR3 sequence (DNA): TGTGCCAGCAGTGACGACGGAGGGGGCCGCACAGATACGCAGTATTTT. The chain couples TRBV2 to TRBJ2-3; D may be TRBD1 (7 bases). The CDR3 loop spans 16 amino acids. Germline V CDR1 and CDR2: SNHLY, FYNNEI. V was cut by 3 bases and J by 1 base, with 14 bases left in between.

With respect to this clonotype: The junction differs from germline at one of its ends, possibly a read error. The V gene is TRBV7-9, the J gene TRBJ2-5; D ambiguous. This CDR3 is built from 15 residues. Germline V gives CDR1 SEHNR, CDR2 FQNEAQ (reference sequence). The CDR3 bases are TGTGCCAGCAGCTTAGGGGCAACGTACCAAGAGTCCCAGTACTTC. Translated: CASSLGATYQESQYF.

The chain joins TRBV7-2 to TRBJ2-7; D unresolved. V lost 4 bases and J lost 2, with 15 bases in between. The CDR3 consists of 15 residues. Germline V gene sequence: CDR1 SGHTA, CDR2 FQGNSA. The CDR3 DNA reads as TGTGCCAGCAGCTCCCAAAAAGGACGGGCCTACGAGCAGTACTTC. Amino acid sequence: CASSSQKGRAYEQYF. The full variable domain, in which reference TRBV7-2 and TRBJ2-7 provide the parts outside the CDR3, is GAGVSQSPSNKVTEKGKDVELRCDPISGHTALYWYRQSLGQGLEFLIYFQGNSAPDKSGLPSDRFSAERTGGSVSTLTIQRTQQEDSAVYLCASSSQKGRAYEQYFGPGTRLTVT.